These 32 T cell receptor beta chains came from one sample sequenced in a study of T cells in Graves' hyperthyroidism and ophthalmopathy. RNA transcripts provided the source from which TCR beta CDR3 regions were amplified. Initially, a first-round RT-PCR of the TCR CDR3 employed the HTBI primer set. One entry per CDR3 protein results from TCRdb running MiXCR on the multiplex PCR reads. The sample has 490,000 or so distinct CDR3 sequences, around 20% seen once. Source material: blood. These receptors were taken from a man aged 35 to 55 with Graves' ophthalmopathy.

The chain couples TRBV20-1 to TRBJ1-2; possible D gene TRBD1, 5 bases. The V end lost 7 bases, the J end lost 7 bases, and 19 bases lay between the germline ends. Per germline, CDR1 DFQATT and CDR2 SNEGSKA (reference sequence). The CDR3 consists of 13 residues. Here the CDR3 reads CSDDTGLGGGYTF. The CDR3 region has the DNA TGCAGTGACGACACAGGACTCGGCGGTGGCTACACCTTC.

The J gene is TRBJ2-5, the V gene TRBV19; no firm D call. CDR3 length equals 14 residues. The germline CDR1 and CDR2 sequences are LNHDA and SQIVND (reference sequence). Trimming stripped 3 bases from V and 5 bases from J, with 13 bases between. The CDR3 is CASSMGYKVETQYF. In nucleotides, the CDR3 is TGTGCCAGTAGTATGGGGTACAAGGTGGAGACCCAGTACTTC.

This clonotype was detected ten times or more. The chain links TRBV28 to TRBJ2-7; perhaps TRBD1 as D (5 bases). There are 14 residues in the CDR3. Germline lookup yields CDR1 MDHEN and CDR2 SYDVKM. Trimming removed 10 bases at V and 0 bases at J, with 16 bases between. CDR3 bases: TGTGCCACCGTGACAGACCTTCTCTCCTACGAGCAGTACTTC. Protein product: CATVTDLLSYEQYF.

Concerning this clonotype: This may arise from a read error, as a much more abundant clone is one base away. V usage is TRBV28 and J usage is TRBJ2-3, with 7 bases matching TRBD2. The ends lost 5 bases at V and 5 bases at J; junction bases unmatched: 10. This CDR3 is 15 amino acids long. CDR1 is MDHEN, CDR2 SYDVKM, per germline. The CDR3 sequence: CASSGRGGYIDTQYF. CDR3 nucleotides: TGTGCCAGCAGTGGGAGGGGAGGCTACATAGATACGCAGTATTTT.

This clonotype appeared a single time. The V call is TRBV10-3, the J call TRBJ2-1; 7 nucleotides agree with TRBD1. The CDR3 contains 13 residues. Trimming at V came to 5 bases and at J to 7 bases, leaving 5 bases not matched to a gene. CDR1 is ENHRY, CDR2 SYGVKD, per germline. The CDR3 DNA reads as TGTGCCATCAGTCGACAGGGTGGGAATGAGCAGTTCTTC. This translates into CAISRQGGNEQFF.

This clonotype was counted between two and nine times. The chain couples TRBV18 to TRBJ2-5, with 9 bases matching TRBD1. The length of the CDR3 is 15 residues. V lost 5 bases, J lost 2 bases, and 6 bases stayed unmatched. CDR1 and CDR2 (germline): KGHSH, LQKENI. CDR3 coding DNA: TGTGCCAGCTCAGGGACAGGGACGAGGCAAGAGACCCAGTACTTC. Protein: CASSGTGTRQETQYF. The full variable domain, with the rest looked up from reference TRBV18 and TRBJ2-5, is NAGVMQNPRHLVRRRGQEARLRCSPMKGHSHVYWYRQLPEEGLKFMVYLQKENIIDESGMPKERFSAEFPKEGPSILRIQQVVRGDSAAYFCASSGTGTRQETQYFGPGTRLLVL.

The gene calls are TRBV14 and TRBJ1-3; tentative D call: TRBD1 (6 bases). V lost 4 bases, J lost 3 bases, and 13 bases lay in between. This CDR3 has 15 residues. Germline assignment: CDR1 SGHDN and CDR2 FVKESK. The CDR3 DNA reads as TGTGCCAGCAGCCCAGGGGTTATGGGTGGAAACACCATATATTTT. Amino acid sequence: CASSPGVMGGNTIYF.

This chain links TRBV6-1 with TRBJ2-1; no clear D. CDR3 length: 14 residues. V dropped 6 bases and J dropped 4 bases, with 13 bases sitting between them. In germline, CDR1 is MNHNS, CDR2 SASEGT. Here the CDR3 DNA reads TGTGCCAGCAGCCTAGATGGTCGGTACAATGAGCAGTTCTTC. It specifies CASSLDGRYNEQFF.

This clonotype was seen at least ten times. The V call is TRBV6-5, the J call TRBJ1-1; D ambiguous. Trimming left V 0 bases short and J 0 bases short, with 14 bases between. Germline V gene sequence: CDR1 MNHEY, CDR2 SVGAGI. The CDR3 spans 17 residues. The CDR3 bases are TGTGCCAGCAGTTACTCGAGGCAGAGAACTTTGAACACTGAAGCTTTCTTT. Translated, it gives CASSYSRQRTLNTEAFF.

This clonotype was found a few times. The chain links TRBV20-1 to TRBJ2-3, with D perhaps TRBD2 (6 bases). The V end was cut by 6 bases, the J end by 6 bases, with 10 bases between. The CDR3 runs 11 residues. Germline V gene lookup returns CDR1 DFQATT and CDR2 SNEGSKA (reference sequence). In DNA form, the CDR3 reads TGCAGTGCCGTTCGGGGGGATACGCAGTATTTT. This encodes CSAVRGDTQYF.

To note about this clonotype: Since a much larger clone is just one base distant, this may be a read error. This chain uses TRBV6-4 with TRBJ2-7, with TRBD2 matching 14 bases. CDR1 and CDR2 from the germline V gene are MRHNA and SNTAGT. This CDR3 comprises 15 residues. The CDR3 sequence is CTSITGTSGSREQYF. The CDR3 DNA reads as TGTACCAGCATAACCGGGACTAGCGGGAGTAGAGAGCAGTACTTC.

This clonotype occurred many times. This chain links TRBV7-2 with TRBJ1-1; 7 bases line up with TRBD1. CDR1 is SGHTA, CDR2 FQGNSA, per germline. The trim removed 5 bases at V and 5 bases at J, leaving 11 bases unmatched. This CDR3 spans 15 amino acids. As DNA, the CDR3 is TGTGCCAGCAGCGCCCGACAGGGAGTAAGGACTGAAGCTTTCTTT. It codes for CASSARQGVRTEAFF. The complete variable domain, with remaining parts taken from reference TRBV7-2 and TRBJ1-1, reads GAGVSQSPSNKVTEKGKDVELRCDPISGHTALYWYRQSLGQGLEFLIYFQGNSAPDKSGLPSDRFSAERTGGSVSTLTIQRTQQEDSAVYLCASSARQGVRTEAFFGQGTRLTVV.

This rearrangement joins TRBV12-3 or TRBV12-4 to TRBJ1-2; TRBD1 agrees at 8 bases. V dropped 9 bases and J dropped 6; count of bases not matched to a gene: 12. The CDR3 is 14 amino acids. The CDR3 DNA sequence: TGTGCCAGTATTTTGAGCGCAGGGGGCAATGGCTACACCTTC. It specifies CASILSAGGNGYTF.

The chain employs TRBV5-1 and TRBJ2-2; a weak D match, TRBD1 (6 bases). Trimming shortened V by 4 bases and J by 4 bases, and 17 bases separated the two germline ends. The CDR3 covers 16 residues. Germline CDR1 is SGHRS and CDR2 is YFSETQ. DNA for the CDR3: TGCGCCAGCAGCAGCGTTGGACAGAACCTCACCGGGGAGCTGTTTTTT. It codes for CASSSVGQNLTGELFF.

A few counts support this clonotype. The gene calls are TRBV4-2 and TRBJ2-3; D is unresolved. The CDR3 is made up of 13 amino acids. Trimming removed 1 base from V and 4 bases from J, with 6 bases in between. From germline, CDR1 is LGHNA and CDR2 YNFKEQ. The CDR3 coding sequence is TGTGCCAGCAGCCAAGTGGTAGCAGATACGCAGTATTTT. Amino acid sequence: CASSQVVADTQYF.

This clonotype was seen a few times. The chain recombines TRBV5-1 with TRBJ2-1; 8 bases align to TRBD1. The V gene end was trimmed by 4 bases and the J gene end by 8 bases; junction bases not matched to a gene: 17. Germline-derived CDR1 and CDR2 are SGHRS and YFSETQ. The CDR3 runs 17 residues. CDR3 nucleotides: TGCGCCAGCAGCACGAAGACCGGGACAGGACTATTAGATGAGCAGTTCTTC. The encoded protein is CASSTKTGTGLLDEQFF.

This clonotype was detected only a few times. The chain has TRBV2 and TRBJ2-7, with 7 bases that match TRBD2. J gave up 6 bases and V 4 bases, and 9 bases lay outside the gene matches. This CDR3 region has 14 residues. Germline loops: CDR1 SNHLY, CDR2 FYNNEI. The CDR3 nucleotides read TGTGCCAGCAGTGGAACAGCGGGGAACCTCGAGCAGTACTTC. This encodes CASSGTAGNLEQYF.

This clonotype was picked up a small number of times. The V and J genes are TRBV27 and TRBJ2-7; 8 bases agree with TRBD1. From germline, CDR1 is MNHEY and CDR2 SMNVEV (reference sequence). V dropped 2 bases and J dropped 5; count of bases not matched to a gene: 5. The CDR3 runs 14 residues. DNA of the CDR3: TGTGCCAGCAGTTTAGCAGGGGGCAACGACGAGCAGTACTTC. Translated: CASSLAGGNDEQYF.

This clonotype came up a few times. As DNA, the CDR3 is TGTGCCACCAGTGGAGGATGGGGTCAGCCCCAGCATTTT. It codes for CATSGGWGQPQHF. This chain joins TRBV24-1 and TRBJ1-5, with D unresolved. The CDR3 runs to 13 residues. Trimming left V 5 bases short and J 6 bases short, with 10 bases between. The germline gives CDR1 KGHDR, CDR2 SFDVKD.

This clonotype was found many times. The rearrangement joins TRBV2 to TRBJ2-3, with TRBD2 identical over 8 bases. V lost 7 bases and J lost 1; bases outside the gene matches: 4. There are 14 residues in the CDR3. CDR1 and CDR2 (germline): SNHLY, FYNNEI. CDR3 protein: CASKREGGTDTQYF. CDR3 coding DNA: TGTGCCAGCAAACGGGAGGGAGGCACAGATACGCAGTATTTT.

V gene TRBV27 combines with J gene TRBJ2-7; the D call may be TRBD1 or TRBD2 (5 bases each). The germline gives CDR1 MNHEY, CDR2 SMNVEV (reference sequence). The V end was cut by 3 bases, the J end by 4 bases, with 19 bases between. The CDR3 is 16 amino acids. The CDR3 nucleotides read TGTGCCAGCAGTTTGAGTAGGGGATTTAGCGTGTACGAGCAGTACTTC. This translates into CASSLSRGFSVYEQYF.

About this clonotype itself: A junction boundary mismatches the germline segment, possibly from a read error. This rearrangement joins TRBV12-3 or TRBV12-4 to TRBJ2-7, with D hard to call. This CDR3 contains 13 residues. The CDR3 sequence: CASGLWGQDEQYF. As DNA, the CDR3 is TGTGCCAGCGGTTTGTGGGGTCAGGACGAGCAGTACTTC.

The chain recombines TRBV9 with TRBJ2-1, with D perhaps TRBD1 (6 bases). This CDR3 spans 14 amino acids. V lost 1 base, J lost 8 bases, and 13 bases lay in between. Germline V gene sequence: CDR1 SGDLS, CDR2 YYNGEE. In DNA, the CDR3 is TGTGCCAGCAGCGTATCCTCACAGGGATATGAGCAGTTCTTC. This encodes CASSVSSQGYEQFF.

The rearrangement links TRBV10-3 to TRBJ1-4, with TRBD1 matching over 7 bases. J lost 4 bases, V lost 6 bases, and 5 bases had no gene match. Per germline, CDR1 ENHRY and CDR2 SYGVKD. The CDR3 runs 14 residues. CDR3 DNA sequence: TGTGCCATCAGAGGGACAGCTAATAATGAAAAACTGTTTTTT. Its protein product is CAIRGTANNEKLFF.

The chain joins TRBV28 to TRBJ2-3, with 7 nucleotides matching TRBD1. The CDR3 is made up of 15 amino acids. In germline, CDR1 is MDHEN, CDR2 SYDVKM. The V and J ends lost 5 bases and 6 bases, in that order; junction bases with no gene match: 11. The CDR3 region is CASSRPGQHMDTQYF. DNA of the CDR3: TGTGCCAGCAGTCGACCGGGACAGCATATGGATACGCAGTATTTT. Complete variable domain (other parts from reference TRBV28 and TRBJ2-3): DVKVTQSSRYLVKRTGEKVFLECVQDMDHENMFWYRQDPGLGLRLIYFSYDVKMKEKGDIPEGYSVSREKKERFSLILESASTNQTSMYLCASSRPGQHMDTQYFGPGTRLTVL.

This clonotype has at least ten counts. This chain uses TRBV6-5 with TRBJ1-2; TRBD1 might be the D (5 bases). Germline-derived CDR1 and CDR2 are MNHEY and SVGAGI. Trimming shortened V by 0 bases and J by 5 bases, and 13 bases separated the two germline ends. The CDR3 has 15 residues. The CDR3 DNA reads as TGTGCCAGCAGTTACTCGGCCCAGGGTTGGTATGGCTACACCTTC. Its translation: CASSYSAQGWYGYTF.

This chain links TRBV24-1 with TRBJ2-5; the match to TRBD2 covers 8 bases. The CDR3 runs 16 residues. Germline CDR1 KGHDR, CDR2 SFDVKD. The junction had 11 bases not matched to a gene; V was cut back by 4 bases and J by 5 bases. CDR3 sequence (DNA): TGTGCCACCAGTGACCCGGGACTAGGGGATGCGGAGACCCAGTACTTC. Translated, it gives CATSDPGLGDAETQYF.

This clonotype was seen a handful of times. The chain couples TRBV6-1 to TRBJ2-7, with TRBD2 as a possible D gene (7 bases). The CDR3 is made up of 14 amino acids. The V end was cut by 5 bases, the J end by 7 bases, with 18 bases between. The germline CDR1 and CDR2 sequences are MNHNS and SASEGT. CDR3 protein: CASSPGSKGGEQYF. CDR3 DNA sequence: TGTGCCAGCAGTCCCGGGAGCAAGGGGGGGGAGCAGTACTTC.

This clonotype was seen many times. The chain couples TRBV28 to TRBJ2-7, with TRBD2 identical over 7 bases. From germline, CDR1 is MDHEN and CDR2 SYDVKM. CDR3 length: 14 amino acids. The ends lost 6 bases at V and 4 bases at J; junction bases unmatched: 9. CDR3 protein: CASSLGGIRYEQYF. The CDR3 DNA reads TGTGCCAGCAGCCTGGGAGGGATTAGATACGAGCAGTACTTC.

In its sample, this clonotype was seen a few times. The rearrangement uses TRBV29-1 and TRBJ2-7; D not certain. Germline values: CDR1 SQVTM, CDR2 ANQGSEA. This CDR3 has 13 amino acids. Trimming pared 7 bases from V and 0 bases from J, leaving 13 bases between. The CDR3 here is CSAGGRLSYEQYF. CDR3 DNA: TGCAGCGCTGGTGGGCGCCTCTCCTACGAGCAGTACTTC.

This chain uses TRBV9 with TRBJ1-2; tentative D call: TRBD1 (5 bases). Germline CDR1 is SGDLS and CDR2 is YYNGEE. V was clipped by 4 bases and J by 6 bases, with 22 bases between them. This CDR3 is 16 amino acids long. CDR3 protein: CASSPLLGPSSHGYTF. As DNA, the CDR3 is TGTGCCAGCAGCCCCCTATTGGGACCTAGTAGTCATGGCTACACCTTC.

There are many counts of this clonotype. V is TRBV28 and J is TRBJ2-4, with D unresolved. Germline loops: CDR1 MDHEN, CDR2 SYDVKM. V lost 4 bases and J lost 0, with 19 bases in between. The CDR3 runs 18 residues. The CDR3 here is CASSSPWTSTLAKNIQYF. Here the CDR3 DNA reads TGTGCCAGCAGTTCCCCATGGACCTCGACCCTAGCCAAAAACATTCAGTACTTC.